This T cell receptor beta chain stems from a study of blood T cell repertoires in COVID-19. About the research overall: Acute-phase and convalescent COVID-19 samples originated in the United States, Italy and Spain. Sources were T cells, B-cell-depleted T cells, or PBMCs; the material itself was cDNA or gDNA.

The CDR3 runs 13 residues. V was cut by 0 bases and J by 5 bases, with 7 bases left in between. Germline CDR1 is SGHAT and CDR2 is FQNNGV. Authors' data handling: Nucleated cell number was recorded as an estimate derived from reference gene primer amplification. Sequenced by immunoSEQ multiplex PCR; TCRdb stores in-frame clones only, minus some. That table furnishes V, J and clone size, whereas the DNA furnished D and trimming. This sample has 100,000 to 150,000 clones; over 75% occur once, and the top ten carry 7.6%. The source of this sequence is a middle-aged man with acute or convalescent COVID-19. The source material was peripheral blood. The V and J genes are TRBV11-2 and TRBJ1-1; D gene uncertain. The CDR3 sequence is CASSLEGRTEAFF. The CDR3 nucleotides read TGTGCCAGCAGCTTAGAAGGGAGGACTGAAGCTTTCTTT.